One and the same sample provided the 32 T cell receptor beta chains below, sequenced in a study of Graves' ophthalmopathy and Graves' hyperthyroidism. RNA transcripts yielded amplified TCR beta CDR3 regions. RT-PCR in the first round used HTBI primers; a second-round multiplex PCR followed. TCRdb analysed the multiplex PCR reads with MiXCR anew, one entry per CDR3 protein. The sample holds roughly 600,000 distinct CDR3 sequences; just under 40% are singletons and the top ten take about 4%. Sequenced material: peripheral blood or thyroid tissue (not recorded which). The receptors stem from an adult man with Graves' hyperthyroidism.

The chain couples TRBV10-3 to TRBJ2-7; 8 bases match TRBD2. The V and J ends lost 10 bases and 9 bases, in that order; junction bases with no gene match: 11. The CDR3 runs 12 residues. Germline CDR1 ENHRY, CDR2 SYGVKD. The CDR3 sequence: CASGSGGLRQYF. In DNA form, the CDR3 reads TGTGCCAGCGGAAGCGGGGGTTTACGGCAGTACTTC.

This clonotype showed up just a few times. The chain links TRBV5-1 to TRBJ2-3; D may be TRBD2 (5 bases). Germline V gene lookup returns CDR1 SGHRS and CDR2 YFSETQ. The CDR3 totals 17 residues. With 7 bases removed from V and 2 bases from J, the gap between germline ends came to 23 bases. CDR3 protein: CASEGEKSGYPTDTQYF. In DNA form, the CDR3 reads TGCGCCAGCGAGGGAGAGAAGAGTGGATATCCCACAGATACGCAGTATTTT.

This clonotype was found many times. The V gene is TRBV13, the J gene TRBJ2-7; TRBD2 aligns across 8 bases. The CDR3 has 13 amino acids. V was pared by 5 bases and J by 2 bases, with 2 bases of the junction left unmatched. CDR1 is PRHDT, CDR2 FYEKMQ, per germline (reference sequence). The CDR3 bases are TGTGCCAGCAGCGTGGGACTAGCCTACGAGCAGTACTTC. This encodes CASSVGLAYEQYF.

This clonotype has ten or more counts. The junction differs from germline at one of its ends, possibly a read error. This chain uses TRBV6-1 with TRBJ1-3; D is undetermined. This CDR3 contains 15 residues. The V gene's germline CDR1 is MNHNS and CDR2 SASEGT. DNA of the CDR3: TGTGCCAGCAGCGAAGACGCTCTCTCTGGAAACACCATATATTTT. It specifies CASSEDALSGNTIYF.

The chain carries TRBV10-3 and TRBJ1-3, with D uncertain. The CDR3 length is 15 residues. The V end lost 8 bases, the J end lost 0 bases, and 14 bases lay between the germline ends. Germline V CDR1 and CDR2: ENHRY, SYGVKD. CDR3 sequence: CAISGRESSGNTIYF. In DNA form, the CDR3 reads TGTGCCATCTCAGGCCGGGAATCCTCTGGAAACACCATATATTTT.

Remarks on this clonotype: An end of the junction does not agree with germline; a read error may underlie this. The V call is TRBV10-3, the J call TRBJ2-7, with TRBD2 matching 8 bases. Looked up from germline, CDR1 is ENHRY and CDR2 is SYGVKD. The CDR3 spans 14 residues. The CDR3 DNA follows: TGTGCCAGCAGTGGGAGCGGGGGCTCCTACGAGCAGTACTTC. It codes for CASSGSGGSYEQYF.

CDR3 DNA: TGTGCCAGCAGCTTGGAACAGGGCTCGGAGCCGGACGACTCCTACGAGCAGTACTTC. It encodes CASSLEQGSEPDDSYEQYF. The genes are TRBV11-3 and TRBJ2-7, with D possibly being TRBD1 (6 bases). Germline-derived CDR1 and CDR2 are SGHNT and YENEEA. V was clipped by 3 bases and J by 0 bases, with 24 bases between them. CDR3 length: 19 amino acids.

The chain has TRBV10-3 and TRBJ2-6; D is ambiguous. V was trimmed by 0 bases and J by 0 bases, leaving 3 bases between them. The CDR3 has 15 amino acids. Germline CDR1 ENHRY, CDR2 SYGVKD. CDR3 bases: TGTGCCATCAGTGAGTCGGACTCTGGGGCCAACGTCCTGACTTTC. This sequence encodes CAISESDSGANVLTF.

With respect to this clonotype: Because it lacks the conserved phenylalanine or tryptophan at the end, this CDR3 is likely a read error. The CDR3 bases are TGTGCCAGCAGCCAAGAAGGACAGCTCCAAGAGACCCAGTACCTC. Its protein is CASSQEGQLQETQYL. The genes are TRBV14 and TRBJ2-5; possibly TRBD1 for D (6 bases). The germline V gene has CDR1 SGHDN and CDR2 FVKESK. The V end was cut by 0 bases, the J end by 1 base, with 9 bases between. The CDR3 has 15 residues.

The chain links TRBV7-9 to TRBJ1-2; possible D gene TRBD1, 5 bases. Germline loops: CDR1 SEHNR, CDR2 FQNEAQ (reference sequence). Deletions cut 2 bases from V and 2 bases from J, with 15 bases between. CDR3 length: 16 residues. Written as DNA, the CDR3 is TGTGCCAGCAGCTTACGGAACCAGGGTCTGAACTATGGCTACACCTTC. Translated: CASSLRNQGLNYGYTF.

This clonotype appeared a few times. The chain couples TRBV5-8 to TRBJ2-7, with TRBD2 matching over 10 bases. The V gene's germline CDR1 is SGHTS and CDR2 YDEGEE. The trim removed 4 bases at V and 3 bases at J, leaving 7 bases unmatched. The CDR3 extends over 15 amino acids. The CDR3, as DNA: TGTGCCAGCAGCCAAGTGTCTAGCGGGAGCTACGAGCAGTACTTC. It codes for CASSQVSSGSYEQYF. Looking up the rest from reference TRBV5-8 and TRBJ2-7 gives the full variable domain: EAGVTQSPTHLIKTRGQQATLRCSPISGHTSVYWYQQALGLGLQFLLWYDEGEERNRGNFPPRFSGRQFPNYSSELNVNALELEDSALYLCASSQVSSGSYEQYFGPGTRLTVT.

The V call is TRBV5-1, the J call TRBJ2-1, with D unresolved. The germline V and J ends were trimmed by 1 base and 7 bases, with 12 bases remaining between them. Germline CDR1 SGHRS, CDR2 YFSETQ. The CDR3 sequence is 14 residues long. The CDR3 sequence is CASSLFNEGNEQFF. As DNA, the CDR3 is TGCGCCAGCAGCTTGTTTAACGAAGGGAATGAGCAGTTCTTC.

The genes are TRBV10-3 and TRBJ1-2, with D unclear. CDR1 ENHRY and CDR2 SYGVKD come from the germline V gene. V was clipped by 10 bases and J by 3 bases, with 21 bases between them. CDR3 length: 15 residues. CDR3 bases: TGTGCCAGCTTCGCGGGAGGGAAGTTCGACTATGGCTACACCTTC. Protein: CASFAGGKFDYGYTF.

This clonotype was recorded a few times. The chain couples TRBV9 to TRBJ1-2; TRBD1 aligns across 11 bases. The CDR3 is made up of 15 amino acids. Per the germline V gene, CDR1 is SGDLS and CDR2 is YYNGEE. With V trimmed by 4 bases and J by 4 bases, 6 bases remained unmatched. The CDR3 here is CASSQGTGGIYGYTF. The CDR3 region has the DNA TGTGCCAGCAGCCAAGGGACAGGGGGTATCTATGGCTACACCTTC.

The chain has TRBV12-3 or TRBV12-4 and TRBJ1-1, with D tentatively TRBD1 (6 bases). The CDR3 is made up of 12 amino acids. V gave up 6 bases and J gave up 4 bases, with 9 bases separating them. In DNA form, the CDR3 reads TGTGCCAGCAGAAGAGGGGGCACTGAAGCTTTCTTT. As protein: CASRRGGTEAFF.

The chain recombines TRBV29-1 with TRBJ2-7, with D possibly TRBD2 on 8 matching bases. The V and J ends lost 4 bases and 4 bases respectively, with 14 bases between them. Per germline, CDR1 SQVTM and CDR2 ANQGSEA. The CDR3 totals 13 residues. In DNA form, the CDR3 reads TGCAGCGTTGCGGGAGGGGGCTTATACGAGCAGTACTTC. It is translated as CSVAGGGLYEQYF.

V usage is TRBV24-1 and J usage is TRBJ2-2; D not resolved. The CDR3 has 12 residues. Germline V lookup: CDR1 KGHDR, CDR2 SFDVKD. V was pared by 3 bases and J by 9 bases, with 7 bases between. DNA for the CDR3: TGTGCCACCAGTGATCCTCCGAGGGAGCTGTTTTTT. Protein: CATSDPPRELFF.

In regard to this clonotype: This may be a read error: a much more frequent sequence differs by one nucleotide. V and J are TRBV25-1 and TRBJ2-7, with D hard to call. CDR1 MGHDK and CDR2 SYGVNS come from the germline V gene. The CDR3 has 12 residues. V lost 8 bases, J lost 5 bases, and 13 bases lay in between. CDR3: CASGPPRHEQYF. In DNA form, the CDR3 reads TGTGCCAGCGGTCCCCCGCGCCACGAGCAGTACTTC.

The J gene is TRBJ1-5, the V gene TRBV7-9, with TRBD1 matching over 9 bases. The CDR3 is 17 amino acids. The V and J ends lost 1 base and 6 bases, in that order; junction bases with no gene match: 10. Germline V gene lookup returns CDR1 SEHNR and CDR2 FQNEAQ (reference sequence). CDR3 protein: CASSLVGGQGKSQPQHF. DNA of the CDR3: TGTGCCAGCAGCTTAGTGGGGGGACAGGGAAAGAGTCAGCCCCAGCATTTT.

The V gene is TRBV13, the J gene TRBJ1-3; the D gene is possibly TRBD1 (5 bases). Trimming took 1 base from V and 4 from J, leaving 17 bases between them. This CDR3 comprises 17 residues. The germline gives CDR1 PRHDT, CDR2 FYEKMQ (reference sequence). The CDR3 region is CASSLDGATRPGNTIYF. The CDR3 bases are TGTGCCAGCAGCTTAGATGGGGCAACCCGGCCCGGAAACACCATATATTTT.

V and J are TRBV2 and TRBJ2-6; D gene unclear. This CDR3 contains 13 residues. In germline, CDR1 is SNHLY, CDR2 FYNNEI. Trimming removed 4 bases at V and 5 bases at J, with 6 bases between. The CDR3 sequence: CASSGAWANVLTF. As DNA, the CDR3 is TGTGCCAGCAGTGGAGCATGGGCCAACGTCCTGACTTTC. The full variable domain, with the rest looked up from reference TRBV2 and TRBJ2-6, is EPEVTQTPSHQVTQMGQEVILRCVPISNHLYFYWYRQILGQKVEFLVSFYNNEISEKSEIFDDQFSVERPDGSNFTLKIRSTKLEDSAMYFCASSGAWANVLTFGAGSRLTVL.

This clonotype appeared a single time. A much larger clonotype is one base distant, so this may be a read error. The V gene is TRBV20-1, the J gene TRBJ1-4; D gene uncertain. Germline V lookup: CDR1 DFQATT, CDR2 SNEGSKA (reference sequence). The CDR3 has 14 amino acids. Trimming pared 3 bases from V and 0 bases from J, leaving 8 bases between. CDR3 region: CSARGSATNEKLFF. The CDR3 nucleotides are TGCAGTGCTAGGGGGAGTGCAACTAATGAAAAACTGTTTTTT.

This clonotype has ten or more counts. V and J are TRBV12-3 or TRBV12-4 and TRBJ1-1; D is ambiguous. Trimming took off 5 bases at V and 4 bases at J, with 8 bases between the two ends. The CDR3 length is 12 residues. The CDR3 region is CASSPGSTEAFF. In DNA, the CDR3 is TGTGCCAGCAGTCCTGGAAGCACTGAAGCTTTCTTT.

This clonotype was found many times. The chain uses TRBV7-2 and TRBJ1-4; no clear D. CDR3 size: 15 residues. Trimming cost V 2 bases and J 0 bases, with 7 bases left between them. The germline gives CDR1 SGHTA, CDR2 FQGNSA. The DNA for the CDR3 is TGTGCCAGCAGCTTAAACAGCGCAACTAATGAAAAACTGTTTTTT. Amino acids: CASSLNSATNEKLFF.

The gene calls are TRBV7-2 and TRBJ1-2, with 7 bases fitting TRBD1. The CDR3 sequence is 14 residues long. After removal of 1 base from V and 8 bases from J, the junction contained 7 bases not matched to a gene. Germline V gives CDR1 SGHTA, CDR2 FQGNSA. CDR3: CASSLGEGAGGYTF. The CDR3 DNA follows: TGTGCCAGCAGCTTAGGAGAGGGGGCAGGGGGCTACACCTTC.

CDR3 protein: CASSQDWGLADANYEQYF. DNA of the CDR3: TGTGCCAGCAGCCAAGACTGGGGACTAGCGGACGCGAACTACGAGCAGTACTTC. V gene TRBV14 combines with J gene TRBJ2-7; 11 bases are shared with TRBD2. This CDR3 spans 18 amino acids. The J segment lost 3 bases and the V segment lost 0 bases, leaving 10 bases of the junction unmatched. In germline, CDR1 is SGHDN, CDR2 FVKESK.

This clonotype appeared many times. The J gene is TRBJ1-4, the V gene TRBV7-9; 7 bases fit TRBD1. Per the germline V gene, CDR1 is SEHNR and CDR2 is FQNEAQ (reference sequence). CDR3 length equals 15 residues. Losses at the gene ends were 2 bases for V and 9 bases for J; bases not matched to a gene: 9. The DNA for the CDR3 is TGTGCCAGCAGCTTACCAGGGACAGCGACGAAAAAACTGTTTTTT. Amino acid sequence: CASSLPGTATKKLFF.

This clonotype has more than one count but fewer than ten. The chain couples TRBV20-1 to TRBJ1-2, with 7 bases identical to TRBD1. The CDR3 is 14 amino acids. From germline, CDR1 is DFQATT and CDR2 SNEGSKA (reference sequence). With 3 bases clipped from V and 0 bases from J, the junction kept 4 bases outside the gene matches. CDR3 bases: TGCAGTGCTAGTCGCACAGGGGCTAACTATGGCTACACCTTC. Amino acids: CSASRTGANYGYTF.

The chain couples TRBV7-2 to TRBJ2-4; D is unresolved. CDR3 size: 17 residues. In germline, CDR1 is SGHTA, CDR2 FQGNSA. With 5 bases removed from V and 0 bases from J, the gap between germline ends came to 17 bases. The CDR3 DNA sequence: TGTGCCAGCAGCCTCGTGGGCCTAGAGAGAGCCAAAAACATTCAGTACTTC. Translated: CASSLVGLERAKNIQYF.

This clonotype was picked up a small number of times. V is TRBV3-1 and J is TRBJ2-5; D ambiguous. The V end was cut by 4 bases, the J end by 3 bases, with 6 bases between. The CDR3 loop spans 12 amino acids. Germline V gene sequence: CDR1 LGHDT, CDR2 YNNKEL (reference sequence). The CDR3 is CASSLVKETQYF. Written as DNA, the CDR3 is TGTGCCAGCAGCCTCGTTAAAGAGACCCAGTACTTC.

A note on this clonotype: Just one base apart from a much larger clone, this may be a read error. The CDR3 sequence: CTSSYRDLGEGYTF. As DNA, the CDR3 is TGTACCAGCAGTTACAGGGACTTGGGGGAAGGCTACACCTTC. This chain joins TRBV6-1 and TRBJ1-2, with D possibly TRBD1 on 6 matching bases. This CDR3 is built from 14 residues. Germline loops: CDR1 MNHNS, CDR2 SASEGT.

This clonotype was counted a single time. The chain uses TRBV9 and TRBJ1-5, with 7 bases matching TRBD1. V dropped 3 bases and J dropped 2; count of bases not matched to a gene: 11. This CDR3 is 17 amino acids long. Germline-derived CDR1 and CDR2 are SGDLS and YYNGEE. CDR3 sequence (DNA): TGTGCCAGCAGCGCGACAGGGAGGAGGGGCCGCAATCAGCCCCAGCATTTT. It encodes CASSATGRRGRNQPQHF.